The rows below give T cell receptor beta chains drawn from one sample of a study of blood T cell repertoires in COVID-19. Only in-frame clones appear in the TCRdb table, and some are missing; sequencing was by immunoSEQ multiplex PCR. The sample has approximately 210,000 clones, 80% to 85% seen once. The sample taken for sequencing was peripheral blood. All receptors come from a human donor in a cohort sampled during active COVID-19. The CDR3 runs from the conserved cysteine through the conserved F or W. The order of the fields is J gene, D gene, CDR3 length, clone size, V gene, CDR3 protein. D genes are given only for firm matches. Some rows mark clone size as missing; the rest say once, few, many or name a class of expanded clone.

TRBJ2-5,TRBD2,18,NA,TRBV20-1,CSASPLASGRASQETQYF
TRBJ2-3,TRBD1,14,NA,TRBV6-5,CASSLGGATDTQYF
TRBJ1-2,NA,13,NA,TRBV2,CASSEGPGYGYTF
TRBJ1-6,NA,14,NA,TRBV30,CAWSGDRINSPLHF
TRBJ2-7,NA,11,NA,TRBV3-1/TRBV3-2,CASSQRTEQYF
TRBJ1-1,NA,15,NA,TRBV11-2,CASSSSVGWNTEAFF
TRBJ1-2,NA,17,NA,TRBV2,CASSEALGQGLHHGYTF
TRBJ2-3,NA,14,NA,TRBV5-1,CASRKSTSTDTQYF
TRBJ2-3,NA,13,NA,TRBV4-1,CASSQVGADTQYF
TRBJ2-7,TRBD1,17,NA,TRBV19,CASSKDRGSVGIYEQYF
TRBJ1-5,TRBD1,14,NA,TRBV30,CAWGRTGGYQPQHF
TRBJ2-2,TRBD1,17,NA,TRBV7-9,CASSRQGFISGTGELFF
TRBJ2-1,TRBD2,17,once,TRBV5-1,CASKTPRASGRIDEQFF
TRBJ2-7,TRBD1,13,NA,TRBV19,CASSIQGAGEQYF
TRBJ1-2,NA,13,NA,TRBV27,CASSASRVGGYTF
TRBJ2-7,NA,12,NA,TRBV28,CASSLWGGEQYF
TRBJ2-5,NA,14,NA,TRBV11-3,CASSRRGAGETQYF
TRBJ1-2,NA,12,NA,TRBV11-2,CASARGGYGYTF
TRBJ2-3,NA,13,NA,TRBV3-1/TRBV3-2,CANAREITDTQYF
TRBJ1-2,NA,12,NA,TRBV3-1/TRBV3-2,CASSPQGWGYTF
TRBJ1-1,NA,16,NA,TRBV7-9,CASSLRVSGVGTEAFF
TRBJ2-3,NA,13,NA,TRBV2,CASTKGLADTQYF
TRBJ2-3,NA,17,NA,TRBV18,CASSPTGAFGGPDTQYF
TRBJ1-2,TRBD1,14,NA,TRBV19,CASGQGLTNYGYTF
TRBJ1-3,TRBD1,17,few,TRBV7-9,CASSTGQGAGTGNTIYF
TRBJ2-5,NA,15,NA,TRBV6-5,CASTLQFGDTETQYF
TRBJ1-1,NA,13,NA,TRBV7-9,CASIRPGDTEAFF
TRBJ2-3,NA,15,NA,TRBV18,CASSPRSGGTDTQYF
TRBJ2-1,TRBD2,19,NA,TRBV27,CASSWGGSLGTSYGDEQFF
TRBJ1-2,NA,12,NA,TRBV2,CASEDSFYGYTF
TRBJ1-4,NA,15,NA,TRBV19,CASSPVGVVGEKLFF
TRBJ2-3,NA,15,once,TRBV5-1,CASRNRDPRTDTQYF
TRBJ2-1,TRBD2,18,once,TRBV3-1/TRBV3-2,CASSQEAGGLSSYNEQFF
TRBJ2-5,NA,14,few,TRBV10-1,CASSESSRPGTQYF
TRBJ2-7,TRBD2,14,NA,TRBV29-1,CSVSSSGSLWEQYF
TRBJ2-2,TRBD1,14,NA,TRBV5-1,CASTRDSNTGELFF
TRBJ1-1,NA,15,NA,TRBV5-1,CASSLVTDLNTEAFF
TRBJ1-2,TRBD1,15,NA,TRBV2,CASSPTTGTGGGYTF
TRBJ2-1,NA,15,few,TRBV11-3,CASSLGGGTYNEQFF
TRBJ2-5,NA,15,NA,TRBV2,CASSEALRYQETQYF
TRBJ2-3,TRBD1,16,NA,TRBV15,CATSRTGTGGVNTQYF
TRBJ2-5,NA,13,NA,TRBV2,CASSGFRQETQYF
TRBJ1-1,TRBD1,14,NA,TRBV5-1,CASSPQGANTEAFF
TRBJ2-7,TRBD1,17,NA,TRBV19,CASSIWLVTGGYYEQYF
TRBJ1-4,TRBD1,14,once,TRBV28,CASGAGTGGEKLFF
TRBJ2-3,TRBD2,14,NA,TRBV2,CVSGGLQSTDTQYF
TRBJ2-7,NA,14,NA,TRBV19,CASSKPGGHYEQYF
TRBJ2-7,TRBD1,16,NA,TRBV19,CASSIRTGSIGNEQYF
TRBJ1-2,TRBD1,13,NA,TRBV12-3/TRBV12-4,CASVRGQGGGYTF
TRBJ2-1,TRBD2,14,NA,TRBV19,CASSIYALANEQFF
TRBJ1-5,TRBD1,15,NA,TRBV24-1,CATGPGTGGNQPQHF
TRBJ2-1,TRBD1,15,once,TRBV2,CASSDYDRGYNEQFF
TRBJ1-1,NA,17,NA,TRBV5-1,CASSFLAKQAGGTEAFF
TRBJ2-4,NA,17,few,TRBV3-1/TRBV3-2,CASSQWLLQGSQNIQYF
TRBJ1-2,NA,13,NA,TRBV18,CASSADSAFGYTF
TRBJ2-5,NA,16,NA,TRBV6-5,CASSYSRRSSGGTQYF
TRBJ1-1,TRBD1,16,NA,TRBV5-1,CASRPGGVVVNTEAFF
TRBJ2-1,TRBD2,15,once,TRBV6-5,CASRTSGGSYNEQFF
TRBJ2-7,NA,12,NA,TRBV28,CASRTTGFEQYF
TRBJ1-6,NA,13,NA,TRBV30,CAARGDYNSPLHF